This T cell receptor (beta chain) was recorded in a study of blood T cell repertoires in COVID-19. Study at large: The United States, Italy and Spain were the sources of the acute and convalescent COVID-19 samples.

The CDR3 consists of 14 residues. V shed 0 bases and J shed 6 bases, with 7 bases lying between them. CDR1 is SGHDT, CDR2 YYEEEE, per germline. Authors' data handling: The authors estimated nucleated cell counts from reference gene primer amplification. Produced via immunoSEQ multiplex PCR; TCRdb's table is partial and in-frame only. V and J calls and clone size are as listed in that table; D and trimming were resolved from the DNA. The sample lists 150,000 to 200,000 clones; approximately 90% were seen once. V usage is TRBV5-6 and J usage is TRBJ1-6, with no clear D. The sequenced sample was peripheral blood. This receptor was identified in a man aged 55-75 years with acute or convalescent COVID-19. The CDR3 DNA is TGTGCCAGCAGCTTGGGGCAGTTTAATTCACCCCTCCACTTT. Translated: CASSLGQFNSPLHF.